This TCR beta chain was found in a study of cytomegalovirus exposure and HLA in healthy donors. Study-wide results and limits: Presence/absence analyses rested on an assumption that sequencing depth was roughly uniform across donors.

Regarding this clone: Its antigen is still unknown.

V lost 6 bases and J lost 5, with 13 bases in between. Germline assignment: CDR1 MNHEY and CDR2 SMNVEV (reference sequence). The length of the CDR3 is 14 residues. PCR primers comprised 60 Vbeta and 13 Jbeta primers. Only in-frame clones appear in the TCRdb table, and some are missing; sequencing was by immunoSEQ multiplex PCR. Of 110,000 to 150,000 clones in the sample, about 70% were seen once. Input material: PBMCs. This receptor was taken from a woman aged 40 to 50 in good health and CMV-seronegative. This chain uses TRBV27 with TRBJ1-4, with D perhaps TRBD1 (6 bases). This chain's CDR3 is CASSLTGINEKLFF. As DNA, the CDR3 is TGTGCCAGCAGCCTGACAGGAATCAATGAAAAACTGTTTTTT.